These T cell receptor beta chains were read from a single sample in a study of identical twins. TCRdb reprocessed the 5' RACE reads via MiXCR and lists one record per CDR3 protein. The table lists roughly 480,000 distinct CDR3 sequences, 20% to 25% of them singletons. Separately, the same data were catalogued under a study of T cells expressing NK-cell markers.

Input material: CD4+ T cells sorted from blood. The receptor set was obtained from a woman aged 18-29 years in good health. The CDR3 runs from the conserved cysteine through the conserved F or W. The D gene is left open where the match is weak. Clone size, where shown, is once, few, many, or a class for clones that have expanded.

j_call clone_size v_call d_call cdr3_aa cdr3_nt
TRBJ1-6 . TRBV20-1 . CSAYSGGGNSPLHF TGCAGTGCATACTCCGGGGGAGGCAACTCACCCCTCCACTTT
TRBJ1-3 few TRBV19 . CASRSGASGNTIYF TGTGCCAGCCGATCGGGGGCCTCTGGAAACACCATATATTTT
TRBJ1-1 few TRBV20-1 TRBD1 CSAIAGQGNTEAFF TGCAGTGCTATTGCCGGACAGGGGAACACTGAAGCTTTCTTT
TRBJ1-1 few TRBV7-2 . CASSLTRATNTEAFF TGTGCCAGCAGCTTAACGCGTGCTACGAACACTGAAGCTTTCTTT
TRBJ2-3 . TRBV9 . CASSPRWGGPTSTDTQYF TGTGCCAGCAGCCCCCGCTGGGGGGGGCCAACTAGCACAGATACGCAGTATTTT
TRBJ2-7 . TRBV6-5 TRBD1 CASSYNPGTVFHF TGTGCCAGCAGTTACAATCCCGGGACAGTCTTTCACTTC
TRBJ2-7 . TRBV20-1 . CSARGGQKGKGFYEQYF TGCAGTGCTAGAGGTGGTCAGAAGGGCAAGGGATTTTACGAGCAGTACTTC
TRBJ1-5 . TRBV12-3/TRBV12-4 . CASTLGGGQPQHF TGTGCCAGCACCCTAGGGGGGGGACAGCCCCAGCATTTT
TRBJ2-7 . TRBV28 . CASSDGTDSYEQYF TGTGCCAGCAGTGACGGGACTGACTCCTACGAGCAGTACTTC
TRBJ2-3 . TRBV27 TRBD2 CASRSYTRGRVITDTQYF TGTGCCAGCAGATCTTATACCCGCGGGAGGGTAATCACAGATACGCAGTATTTT
TRBJ1-1 few TRBV12-3/TRBV12-4 . CASSEDTEAFF TGTGCCAGCAGTGAGGACACTGAAGCTTTCTTT
TRBJ1-2 . TRBV5-1 . CASSSGSETYYGYTF TGCGCCAGCAGCTCCGGTTCCGAAACGTACTATGGCTACACCTTC
TRBJ1-2 . TRBV20-1 . CSARDAGFYDYTF TGCAGTGCTAGAGATGCAGGGTTCTATGACTACACCTTC
TRBJ2-3 few TRBV16 . CASSQLLQPQVSRPTDTQYF TGTGCCAGCAGCCAATTACTACAACCCCAAGTATCTAGGCCGACAGATACGCAGTATTTT
TRBJ1-2 . TRBV6-5 . CASRTEFYGYTF TGTGCCAGCAGGACAGAGTTCTATGGCTACACCTTC
TRBJ1-2 . TRBV6-1 . CASRESGRGGYTF TGTGCCAGCAGAGAGTCTGGGCGTGGCGGCTACACCTTC
TRBJ2-3 . TRBV5-1 . CASSWGLASTDTQYF TGCGCCAGCAGCTGGGGACTGGCAAGCACAGATACGCAGTATTTT
TRBJ2-7 . TRBV12-3/TRBV12-4 TRBD2 CASRRTSGPTKQYF TGTGCCAGCAGGCGGACTAGCGGTCCTACGAAGCAGTACTTC
TRBJ1-2 . TRBV12-3/TRBV12-4 . CASSFQGPRGYTF TGTGCCAGCAGTTTTCAAGGACCGAGAGGCTACACCTTC
TRBJ1-2 many TRBV29-1 . CSSGDADYGYTF TGCAGCTCAGGGGACGCGGACTATGGCTACACCTTC
TRBJ2-2 few TRBV12-3/TRBV12-4 TRBD1 CASSWPSGTGFGELFF TGTGCCAGCAGTTGGCCCAGCGGGACAGGGTTCGGGGAGCTGTTTTTT
TRBJ2-1 . TRBV19 . CASSRDTGTNEQFF TGTGCCAGTAGTAGGGACACCGGTACCAATGAGCAGTTCTTC
TRBJ2-5 . TRBV20-1 . CSGARGGETQYF TGCAGTGGGGCGCGGGGTGGAGAGACCCAGTACTTC
TRBJ2-2 few TRBV15 . CATSRANTGELFF TGTGCCACCAGCAGGGCGAACACCGGGGAGCTGTTTTTT
TRBJ2-7 many TRBV13 TRBD1 CASSYRTGGAYEQYF TGTGCCAGCAGCTACCGGACAGGGGGCGCCTACGAGCAGTACTTC
TRBJ2-7 . TRBV12-3/TRBV12-4 TRBD1 CASSLGAGGKDEQYF TGTGCCAGCAGTTTAGGGGCAGGGGGCAAGGACGAGCAGTACTTC
TRBJ1-1 . TRBV27 . CASSPRGGERAFF TGTGCCAGCAGTCCCCGGGGAGGGGAGAGGGCTTTCTTT
TRBJ1-1 few TRBV12-3/TRBV12-4 . CASSSSRGIRNTEAFF TGTGCCAGCAGTTCTTCCAGGGGAATCAGGAACACTGAAGCTTTCTTT
TRBJ2-3 once TRBV7-9 . CASKSELVRSDTQYF TGTGCCAGCAAGTCCGAGCTAGTAAGATCAGATACGCAGTATTTT
TRBJ2-1 . TRBV7-9 . CASSSTHNEQFF TGTGCCAGCAGCTCGACCCATAATGAGCAGTTCTTC
TRBJ2-2 many TRBV7-2 . CASSLGAVSGNTGELFF TGTGCCAGCAGCTTAGGGGCGGTTAGCGGAAACACCGGGGAGCTGTTTTTT
TRBJ2-1 . TRBV6-5 TRBD2 CASSFPRPGTINKQFF TGTGCCAGCAGTTTTCCCCGACCCGGGACTATCAATAAGCAGTTCTTC
TRBJ2-1 few TRBV5-1 . CASSPVRGSFYNEQFF TGCGCCAGCAGCCCGGTTAGAGGGAGCTTTTACAATGAGCAGTTCTTC
TRBJ2-5 many TRBV5-6 TRBD2 CASSFFPTSGGQETQYF TGTGCCAGCAGCTTCTTTCCGACTAGCGGGGGTCAAGAGACCCAGTACTTC
TRBJ2-3 few TRBV14 . CASSQVHPSDTQYF TGTGCCAGCAGCCAAGTTCATCCTTCGGATACGCAGTATTTT
TRBJ2-5 few TRBV6-5 . CASSYGEGKETQYF TGTGCCAGCAGTTATGGAGAGGGCAAAGAGACCCAGTACTTC
TRBJ2-7 . TRBV11-2 . CASSSLGGAYEQYF TGTGCCAGCAGCTCCTTGGGGGGTGCCTACGAGCAGTACTTC
TRBJ2-7 . TRBV21-1 . CASSKSIDRRRRYEQYF TGTGCCAGCAGCAAATCCATAGACAGGCGTCGACGGTACGAGCAGTACTTC
TRBJ1-2 few TRBV18 TRBD1 CASSPTGLAGERGYTF TGTGCCAGCTCACCGACAGGGCTAGCAGGAGAAAGGGGCTACACCTTC
TRBJ2-3 . TRBV7-9 TRBD2 CASSRGGGREYF TGTGCCAGCAGCCGGGGCGGGGGACGCGAGTATTTT
TRBJ2-1 few TRBV5-1 . CASSPAGNNEQFF TGCGCCAGCAGCCCCGCCGGAAACAATGAGCAGTTCTTC
TRBJ2-3 . TRBV9 . CASSPQDRITDTQYF TGTGCCAGCAGCCCGCAAGACAGGATCACAGATACGCAGTATTTT
TRBJ1-4 . TRBV18 . CASSPRGASTNEKLFF TGTGCCAGCTCACCGCGGGGAGCCTCAACTAATGAAAAACTGTTTTTT
TRBJ1-1 . TRBV29-1 TRBD1 CSVERDRDTEAFF TGCAGCGTTGAACGGGACAGAGACACTGAAGCTTTCTTT
TRBJ2-1 few TRBV5-1 TRBD2 CASSLLASGSNEQFF TGCGCCAGCAGCTTGTTGGCTAGCGGGAGCAATGAGCAGTTCTTC
TRBJ2-1 . TRBV6-5 . CASSYARIERDEQFF TGTGCCAGCAGTTACGCGCGAATCGAGCGTGACGAGCAGTTCTTC
TRBJ2-5 . TRBV7-9 TRBD2 CASSPGLAGGSGETQYF TGTGCCAGCAGCCCGGGACTAGCGGGGGGGTCGGGAGAGACCCAGTACTTC
TRBJ1-1 many TRBV12-3/TRBV12-4 . CASSHDTGSNTEAFF TGTGCCAGCAGCCACGATACAGGGTCGAACACTGAAGCTTTCTTT
TRBJ2-1 . TRBV9 TRBD1 CASSPRDRSTNEQFF TGTGCCAGCAGCCCCCGGGACAGGTCGACGAATGAGCAGTTCTTC
TRBJ2-2 . TRBV5-1 TRBD2 CASSLAAGGLAGELFF TGCGCCAGCAGCTTGGCCGCGGGAGGTCTCGCCGGGGAGCTGTTTTTT
TRBJ1-6 few TRBV6-1 TRBD1 CASSPGPGGAPLHF TGTGCCAGCAGTCCGGGGCCAGGGGGGGCACCCCTCCACTTT
TRBJ2-5 few TRBV18 . CASSPHGETQYF TGTGCCAGCTCACCACATGGGGAGACCCAGTACTTC
TRBJ2-5 few TRBV5-1 TRBD2 CASSLELAGETQYF TGCGCCAGCAGCTTGGAACTAGCGGGAGAGACCCAGTACTTC
TRBJ1-2 few TRBV12-5 . CASGLVPANYGYTF TGTGCTAGTGGTTTGGTACCGGCTAACTATGGCTACACCTTC
TRBJ2-1 few TRBV12-3/TRBV12-4 TRBD2 CASSLSGGPSYNEQFF TGTGCCAGCAGTTTAAGCGGGGGCCCCTCCTACAATGAGCAGTTCTTC